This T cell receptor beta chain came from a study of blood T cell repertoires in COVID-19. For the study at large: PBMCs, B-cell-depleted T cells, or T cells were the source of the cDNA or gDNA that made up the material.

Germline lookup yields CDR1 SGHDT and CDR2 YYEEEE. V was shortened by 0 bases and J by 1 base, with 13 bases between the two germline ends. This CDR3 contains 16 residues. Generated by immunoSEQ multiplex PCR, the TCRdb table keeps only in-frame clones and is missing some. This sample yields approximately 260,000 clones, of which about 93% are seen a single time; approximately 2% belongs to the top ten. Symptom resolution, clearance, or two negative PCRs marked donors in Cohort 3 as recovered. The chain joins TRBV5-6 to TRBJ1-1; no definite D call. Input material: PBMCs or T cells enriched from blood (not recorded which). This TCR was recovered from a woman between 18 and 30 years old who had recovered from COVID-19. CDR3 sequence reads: CASSLGIPGRNTEAFF. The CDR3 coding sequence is TGTGCCAGCAGCTTGGGTATCCCGGGAAGGAACACTGAAGCTTTCTTT.